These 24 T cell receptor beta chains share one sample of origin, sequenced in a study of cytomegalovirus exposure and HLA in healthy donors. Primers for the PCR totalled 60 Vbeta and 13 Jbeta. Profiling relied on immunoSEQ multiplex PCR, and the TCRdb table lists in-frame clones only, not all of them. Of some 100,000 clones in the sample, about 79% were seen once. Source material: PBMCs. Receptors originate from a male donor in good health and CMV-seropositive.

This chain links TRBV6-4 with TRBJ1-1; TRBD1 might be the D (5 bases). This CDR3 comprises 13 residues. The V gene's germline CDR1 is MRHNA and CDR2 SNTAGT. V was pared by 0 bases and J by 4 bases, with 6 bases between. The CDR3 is CASSDSGGTEAFF. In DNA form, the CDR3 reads TGTGCCAGCAGTGACTCGGGGGGCACTGAAGCTTTCTTT.

As DNA, the CDR3 is TGTGCCAGCTCCCCGACAGCCCACGAGCAGTACTTC. Residues: CASSPTAHEQYF. The chain joins TRBV11-3 to TRBJ2-7, with a tentative D call TRBD1 (5 bases). Trimming took off 8 bases at V and 5 bases at J, with 13 bases between the two ends. The germline V gene has CDR1 SGHNT and CDR2 YENEEA. This CDR3 is 12 amino acids long.

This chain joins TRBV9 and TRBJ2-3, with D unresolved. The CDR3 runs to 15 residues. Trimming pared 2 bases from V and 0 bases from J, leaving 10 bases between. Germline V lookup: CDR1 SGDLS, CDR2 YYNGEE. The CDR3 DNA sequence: TGTGCCAGCAGCGTGTCTCACTATAGCACAGATACGCAGTATTTT. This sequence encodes CASSVSHYSTDTQYF.

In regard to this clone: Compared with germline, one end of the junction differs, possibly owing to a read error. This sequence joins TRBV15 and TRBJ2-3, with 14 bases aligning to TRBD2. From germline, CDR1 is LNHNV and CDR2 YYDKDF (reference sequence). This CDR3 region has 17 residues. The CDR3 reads CVTSRGRTSGGRDTQYF. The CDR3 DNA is TGTGTCACCAGCAGGGGTCGGACTAGCGGGGGGCGGGATACGCAGTATTTT.

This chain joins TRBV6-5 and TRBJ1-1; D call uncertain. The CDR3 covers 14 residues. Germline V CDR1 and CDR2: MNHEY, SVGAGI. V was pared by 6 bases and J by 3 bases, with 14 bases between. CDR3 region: CASREAGIHTEAFF. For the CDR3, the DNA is TGTGCCAGCAGAGAAGCGGGGATACACACTGAAGCTTTCTTT.

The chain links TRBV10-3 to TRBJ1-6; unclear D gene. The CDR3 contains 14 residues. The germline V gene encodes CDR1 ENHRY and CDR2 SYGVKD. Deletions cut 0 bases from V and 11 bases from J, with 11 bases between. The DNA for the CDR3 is TGTGCCATCAGTGAGTCGGAGTCCGTGGCACCCCTCCACTTT. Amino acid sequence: CAISESESVAPLHF.

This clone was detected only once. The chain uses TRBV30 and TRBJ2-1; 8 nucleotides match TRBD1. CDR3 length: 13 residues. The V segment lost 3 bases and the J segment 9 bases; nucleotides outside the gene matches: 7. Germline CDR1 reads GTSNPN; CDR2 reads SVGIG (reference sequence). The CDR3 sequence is CAWRRQGIFEQFF. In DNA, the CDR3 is TGTGCCTGGAGGAGACAGGGGATTTTTGAGCAGTTCTTC.

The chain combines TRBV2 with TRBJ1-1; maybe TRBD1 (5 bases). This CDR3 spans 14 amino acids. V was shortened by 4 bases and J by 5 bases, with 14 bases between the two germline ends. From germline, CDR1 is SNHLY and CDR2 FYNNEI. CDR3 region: CASSGLGGRTEAFF. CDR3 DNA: TGTGCCAGCAGTGGGTTGGGGGGAAGAACTGAAGCTTTCTTT.

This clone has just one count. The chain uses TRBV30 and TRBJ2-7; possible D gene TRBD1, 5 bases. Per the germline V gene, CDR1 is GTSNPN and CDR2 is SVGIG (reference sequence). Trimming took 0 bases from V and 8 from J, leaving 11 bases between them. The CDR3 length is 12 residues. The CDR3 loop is CAWSVKGLKQYF. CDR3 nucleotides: TGTGCCTGGAGTGTAAAGGGGCTTAAGCAGTACTTC.

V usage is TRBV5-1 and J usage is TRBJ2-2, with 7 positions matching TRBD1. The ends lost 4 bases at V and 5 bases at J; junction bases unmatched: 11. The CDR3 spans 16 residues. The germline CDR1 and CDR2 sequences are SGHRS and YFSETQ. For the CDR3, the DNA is TGCGCCAGCAGCGCCCCGGACACAGGGGTAACCGGGGAGCTGTTTTTT. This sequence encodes CASSAPDTGVTGELFF.

The CDR3 here is CASSLKQGAGLNTEAFF. Written as DNA, the CDR3 is TGCGCCAGCAGCTTAAAACAGGGGGCAGGATTAAACACTGAAGCTTTCTTT. The rearrangement uses TRBV5-1 and TRBJ1-1; TRBD1 aligns across 9 bases. CDR3 length: 17 amino acids. Trimming took 2 bases from V and 2 from J; bases not matched to a gene: 10. The germline gives CDR1 SGHRS, CDR2 YFSETQ.

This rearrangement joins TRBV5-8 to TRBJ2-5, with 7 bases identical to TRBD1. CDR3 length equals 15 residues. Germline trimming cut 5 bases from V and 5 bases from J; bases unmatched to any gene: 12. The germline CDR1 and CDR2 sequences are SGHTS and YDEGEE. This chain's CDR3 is CASRHGTVDAETQYF. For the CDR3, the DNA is TGTGCCAGCAGGCATGGGACAGTAGATGCGGAGACCCAGTACTTC.

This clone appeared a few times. The CDR3 spells CASSFPSFSTDTQYF. The CDR3 region has the DNA TGTGCCAGCAGCTTCCCTAGCTTTAGCACAGATACGCAGTATTTT. The J gene is TRBJ2-3, the V gene TRBV5-4, with D perhaps TRBD2 (5 bases). V lost 2 bases and J lost 0, with 10 bases in between. Germline CDR1 reads SGHNT; CDR2 reads YYREEE (reference sequence). This CDR3 comprises 15 residues.

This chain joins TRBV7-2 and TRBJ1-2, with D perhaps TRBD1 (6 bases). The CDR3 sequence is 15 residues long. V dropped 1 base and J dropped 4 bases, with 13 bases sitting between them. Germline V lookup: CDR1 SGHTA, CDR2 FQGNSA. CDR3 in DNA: TGTGCCAGCAGCTTAGAACAGGGATTTTTCTATGGCTACACCTTC. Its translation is CASSLEQGFFYGYTF.

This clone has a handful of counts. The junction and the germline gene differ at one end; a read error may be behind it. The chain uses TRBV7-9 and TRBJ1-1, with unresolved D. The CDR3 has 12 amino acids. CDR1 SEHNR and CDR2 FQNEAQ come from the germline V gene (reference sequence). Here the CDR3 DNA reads TGTTCCAGCAGCCTTATTTCCCCTGAAGCTTTCTTT. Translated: CSSSLISPEAFF.

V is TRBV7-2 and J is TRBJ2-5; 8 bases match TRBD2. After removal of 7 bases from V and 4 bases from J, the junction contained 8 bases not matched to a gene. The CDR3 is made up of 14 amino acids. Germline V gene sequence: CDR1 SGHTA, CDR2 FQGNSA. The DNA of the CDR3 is TGTGCCAGCACTCCATCACGGGGGGGAGAGACCCAGTACTTC. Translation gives CASTPSRGGETQYF.

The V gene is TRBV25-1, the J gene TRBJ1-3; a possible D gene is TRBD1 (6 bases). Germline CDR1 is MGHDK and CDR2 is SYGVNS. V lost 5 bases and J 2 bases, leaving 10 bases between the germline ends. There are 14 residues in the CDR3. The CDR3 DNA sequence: TGTGCCAGCAGTCGCGGGGGCCCTGGAAACACCATATATTTT. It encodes CASSRGGPGNTIYF. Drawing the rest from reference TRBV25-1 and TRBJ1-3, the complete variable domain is EADIYQTPRYLVIGTGKKITLECSQTMGHDKMYWYQQDPGMELHLIHYSYGVNSTEKGDLSSESTVSRIRTEHFPLTLESARPSHTSQYLCASSRGGPGNTIYFGEGSWLTVV.

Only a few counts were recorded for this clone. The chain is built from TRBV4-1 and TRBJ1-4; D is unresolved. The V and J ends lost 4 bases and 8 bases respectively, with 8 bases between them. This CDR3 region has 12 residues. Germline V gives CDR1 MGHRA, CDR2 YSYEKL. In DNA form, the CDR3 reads TGCGCCAGCAGCCTAATCGAGGAAAAACTGTTTTTT. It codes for CASSLIEEKLFF.

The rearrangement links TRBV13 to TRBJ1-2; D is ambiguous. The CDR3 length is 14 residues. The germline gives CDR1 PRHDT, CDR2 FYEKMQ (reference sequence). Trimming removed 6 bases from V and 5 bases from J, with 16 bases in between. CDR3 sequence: CASSGGVLTYGYTF. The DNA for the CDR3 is TGTGCCAGCAGTGGCGGAGTCCTAACGTATGGCTACACCTTC.

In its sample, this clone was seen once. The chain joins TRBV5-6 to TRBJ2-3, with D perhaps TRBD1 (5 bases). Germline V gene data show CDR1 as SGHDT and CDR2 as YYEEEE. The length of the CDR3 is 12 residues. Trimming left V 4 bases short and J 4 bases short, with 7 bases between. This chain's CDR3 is CASSRGSDTQYF. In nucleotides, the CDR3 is TGTGCCAGCAGCAGGGGTTCAGATACGCAGTATTTT.

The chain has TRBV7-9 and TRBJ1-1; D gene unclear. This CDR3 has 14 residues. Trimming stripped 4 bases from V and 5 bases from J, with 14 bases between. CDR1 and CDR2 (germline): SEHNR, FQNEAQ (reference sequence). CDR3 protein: CASSSTEGGTEAFF. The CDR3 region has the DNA TGTGCCAGCAGCTCTACAGAGGGAGGTACTGAAGCTTTCTTT.

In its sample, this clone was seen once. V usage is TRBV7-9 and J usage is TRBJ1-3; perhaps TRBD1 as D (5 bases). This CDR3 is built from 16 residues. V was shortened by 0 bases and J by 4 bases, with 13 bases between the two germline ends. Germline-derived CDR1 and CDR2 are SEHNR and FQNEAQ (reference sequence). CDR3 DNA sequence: TGTGCCAGCAGCTTAGCGCGGGGCCTGGGGGGAAACACCATATATTTT. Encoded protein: CASSLARGLGGNTIYF.

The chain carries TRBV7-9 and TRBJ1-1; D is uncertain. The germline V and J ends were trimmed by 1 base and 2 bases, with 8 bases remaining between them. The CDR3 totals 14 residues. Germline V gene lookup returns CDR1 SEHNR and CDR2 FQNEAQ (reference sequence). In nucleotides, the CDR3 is TGTGCCAGCAGCTTAGGCGCCTATAACACTGAAGCTTTCTTT. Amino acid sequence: CASSLGAYNTEAFF. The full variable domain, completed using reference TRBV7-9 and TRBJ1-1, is DTGVSQNPRHKITKRGQNVTFRCDPISEHNRLYWYRQTLGQGPEFLTYFQNEAQLEKSRLLSDRFSAERPKGSFSTLEIQRTEQGDSAMYLCASSLGAYNTEAFFGQGTRLTVV.

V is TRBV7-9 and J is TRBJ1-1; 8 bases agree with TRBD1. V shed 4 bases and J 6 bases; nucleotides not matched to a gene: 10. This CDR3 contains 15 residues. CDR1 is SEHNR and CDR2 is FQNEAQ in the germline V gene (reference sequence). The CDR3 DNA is TGTGCCAGCAGCTCCCAACAGGGGGTCGGCGCTGAAGCTTTCTTT. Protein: CASSSQQGVGAEAFF.